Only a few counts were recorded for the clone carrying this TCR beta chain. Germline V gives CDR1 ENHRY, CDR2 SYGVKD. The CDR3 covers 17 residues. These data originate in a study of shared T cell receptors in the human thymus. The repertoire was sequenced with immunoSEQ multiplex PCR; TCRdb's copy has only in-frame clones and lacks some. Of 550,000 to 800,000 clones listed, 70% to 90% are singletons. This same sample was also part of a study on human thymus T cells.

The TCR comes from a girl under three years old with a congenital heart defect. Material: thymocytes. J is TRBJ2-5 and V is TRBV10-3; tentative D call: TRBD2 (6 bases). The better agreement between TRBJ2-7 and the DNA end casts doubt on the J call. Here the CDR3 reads CAIATRGTNGGTYEQYF. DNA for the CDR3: TGTGCCATCGCGACGCGGGGAACCAACGGGGGTACCTACGAGCAGTACTTC.